These T cell receptor beta chains were read from a single sample in a study of OX40 agonist ivuxolimab in advanced cancers. Produced via immunoSEQ multiplex PCR; TCRdb's table is partial and in-frame only. The repertoire holds fewer than 30,000 clones, with around 76% as singletons. This material consisted of CD4+ or CD8+ T cells sorted from blood, taken in a trial of the OX40 agonist ivuxolimab. The origin of the receptors is an adult with an advanced solid tumor such as melanoma, head and neck, liver or kidney cancer. Each CDR3 is given with its conserved first and last residue. Fields, in order: clone size, D gene, J gene, V gene, CDR3 protein, CDR3 DNA. The D gene is left open where the match is weak. Not all rows give a size; the values are once, few, many and, for expanded clones, a class.

clone size: .
D gene: .
J gene: TRBJ2-7
V gene: TRBV5-4
CDR3 protein: CASSLEGQTYEQYF
CDR3 DNA: TGTGCCAGCAGCTTGGAGGGCCAAACCTACGAGCAGTACTTC

clone size: .
D gene: TRBD1
J gene: TRBJ1-2
V gene: TRBV6-5
CDR3 protein: CASSYSGDRGHYGYTF
CDR3 DNA: TGTGCCAGCAGTTACTCGGGGGACAGGGGCCACTATGGCTACACCTTC

clone size: .
D gene: .
J gene: TRBJ2-6
V gene: TRBV19
CDR3 protein: CASSPSGANVLTF
CDR3 DNA: TGTGCCAGTAGCCCCTCTGGGGCCAACGTCCTGACTTTC

clone size: .
D gene: .
J gene: TRBJ1-6
V gene: TRBV6-5
CDR3 protein: CASSYSQGSPLHF
CDR3 DNA: TGTGCCAGCAGTTACTCGCAGGGCTCACCCCTCCACTTT

clone size: few
D gene: TRBD1
J gene: TRBJ2-1
V gene: TRBV6-4
CDR3 protein: CASSRDRYNEQFF
CDR3 DNA: TGTGCCAGTTCCCGGGACAGGTACAATGAGCAGTTCTTC

clone size: .
D gene: TRBD2
J gene: TRBJ2-7
V gene: TRBV13
CDR3 protein: CASSLGRGTAGGQYF
CDR3 DNA: TGTGCCAGCAGCTTAGGGCGGGGGACGGCCGGCGGGCAGTACTTC

clone size: few
D gene: .
J gene: TRBJ1-5
V gene: TRBV5-6
CDR3 protein: CASSLFVNSNQPQHF
CDR3 DNA: TGTGCCAGCAGCTTGTTCGTCAATAGCAATCAGCCCCAGCATTTT

clone size: .
D gene: .
J gene: TRBJ1-6
V gene: TRBV5-4
CDR3 protein: CASSLGYNYNSPLHF
CDR3 DNA: TGTGCCAGCAGCTTGGGGTATAATTATAATTCACCCCTCCACTTT

clone size: medium-sized
D gene: TRBD2
J gene: TRBJ2-5
V gene: TRBV6-5
CDR3 protein: CASSQRGYGEETQYF
CDR3 DNA: TGTGCCAGCAGCCAGCGGGGGTACGGAGAAGAGACCCAGTACTTC

clone size: .
D gene: TRBD1
J gene: TRBJ2-7
V gene: TRBV7-8
CDR3 protein: CASSLDRDRVLYEQYF
CDR3 DNA: TGTGCCAGCAGCTTAGACCGGGACAGGGTGCTCTACGAGCAGTACTTC

clone size: .
D gene: .
J gene: TRBJ2-3
V gene: TRBV6-5
CDR3 protein: CASSRGFTDTQYF
CDR3 DNA: TGTGCCAGCAGCCGGGGGTTCACAGATACGCAGTATTTT

clone size: .
D gene: TRBD2
J gene: TRBJ2-3
V gene: TRBV18
CDR3 protein: CASSPPLPSGDYTQYF
CDR3 DNA: TGTGCCAGCTCACCACCGTTACCTAGCGGGGATTATACGCAGTATTTT

clone size: .
D gene: .
J gene: TRBJ2-1
V gene: TRBV5-4
CDR3 protein: CASSLYGTAYNEQFF
CDR3 DNA: TGTGCCAGCAGCTTGTACGGCACGGCCTACAATGAGCAGTTCTTC

clone size: .
D gene: .
J gene: TRBJ2-3
V gene: TRBV7-9
CDR3 protein: CASSYPDTQYF
CDR3 DNA: TGTGCCAGCAGCTATCCAGATACGCAGTATTTT

clone size: .
D gene: TRBD1
J gene: TRBJ2-2
V gene: TRBV6-5
CDR3 protein: CASSPGTGNTGELFF
CDR3 DNA: TGTGCCAGCAGCCCCGGGACAGGGAACACCGGGGAGCTGTTTTTT

clone size: .
D gene: TRBD2
J gene: TRBJ2-7
V gene: TRBV19
CDR3 protein: CASSIAGGTYEQYF
CDR3 DNA: TGTGCCAGTAGTATTGCGGGGGGAACCTACGAGCAGTACTTC

clone size: .
D gene: .
J gene: TRBJ1-1
V gene: TRBV7-2
CDR3 protein: CASSLSSWTVNTEAFF
CDR3 DNA: TGTGCCAGCAGTCTAAGCTCCTGGACGGTGAACACTGAAGCTTTCTTT

clone size: .
D gene: .
J gene: TRBJ1-4
V gene: TRBV21-1
CDR3 protein: CASSIRVGGLNEKLFF
CDR3 DNA: TGTGCCAGCAGCATAAGGGTCGGGGGTTTAAATGAAAAACTGTTTTTT

clone size: .
D gene: TRBD2
J gene: TRBJ2-5
V gene: TRBV4-3
CDR3 protein: CASSPGPAGEQETQYF
CDR3 DNA: TGCGCCAGCAGCCCCGGTCCAGCGGGGGAGCAAGAGACCCAGTACTTC

clone size: .
D gene: TRBD2
J gene: TRBJ2-3
V gene: TRBV11-1
CDR3 protein: CASSYSGGVTDTQYF
CDR3 DNA: TGTGCCAGCAGCTACTCGGGGGGGGTCACAGATACGCAGTATTTT

clone size: .
D gene: .
J gene: TRBJ2-7
V gene: TRBV11-2
CDR3 protein: CASSLDLSYEQYF
CDR3 DNA: TGTGCCAGCAGCTTAGACCTCTCCTACGAGCAGTACTTC

clone size: .
D gene: TRBD2
J gene: TRBJ2-1
V gene: TRBV9
CDR3 protein: CASSPTGGVGEQFF
CDR3 DNA: TGTGCCAGCAGCCCTACCGGGGGGGTGGGTGAGCAGTTCTTC

clone size: .
D gene: .
J gene: TRBJ2-7
V gene: TRBV7-2
CDR3 protein: CASSSTWGAEQYF
CDR3 DNA: TGTGCCAGCAGCTCTACCTGGGGGGCAGAGCAGTACTTC

clone size: .
D gene: TRBD1
J gene: TRBJ2-3
V gene: TRBV7-3
CDR3 protein: CASSLPGGVSTDTQYF
CDR3 DNA: TGTGCCAGCAGCCTTCCAGGGGGCGTTAGCACAGATACGCAGTATTTT

clone size: .
D gene: .
J gene: TRBJ2-3
V gene: TRBV27
CDR3 protein: CASSLMGVDTQYF
CDR3 DNA: TGTGCCAGCAGTTTAATGGGGGTAGATACGCAGTATTTT

clone size: .
D gene: .
J gene: TRBJ1-6
V gene: TRBV5-1
CDR3 protein: CASREGGSSYNSPLHF
CDR3 DNA: TGCGCCAGCAGAGAGGGTGGAAGCTCCTATAATTCACCCCTCCACTTT

clone size: once
D gene: .
J gene: TRBJ1-2
V gene: TRBV4-3
CDR3 protein: CASSQELGVNYGYTF
CDR3 DNA: TGCGCCAGCAGCCAAGAGTTAGGGGTGAACTATGGCTACACCTTC